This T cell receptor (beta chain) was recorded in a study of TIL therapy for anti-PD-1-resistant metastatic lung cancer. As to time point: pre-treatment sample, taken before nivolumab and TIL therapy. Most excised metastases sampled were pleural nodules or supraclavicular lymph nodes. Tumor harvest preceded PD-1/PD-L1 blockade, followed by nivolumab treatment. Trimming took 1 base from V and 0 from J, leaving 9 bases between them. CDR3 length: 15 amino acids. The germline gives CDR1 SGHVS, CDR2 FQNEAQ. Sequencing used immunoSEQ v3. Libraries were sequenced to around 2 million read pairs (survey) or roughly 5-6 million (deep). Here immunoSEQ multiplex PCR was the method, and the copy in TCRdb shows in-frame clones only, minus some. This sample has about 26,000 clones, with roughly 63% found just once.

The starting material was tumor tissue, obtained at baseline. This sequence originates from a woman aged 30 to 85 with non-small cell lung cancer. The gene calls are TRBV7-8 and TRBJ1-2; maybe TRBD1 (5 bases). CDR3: CASSLGGGANYGYTF. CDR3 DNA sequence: TGTGCCAGCAGCTTAGGTGGAGGGGCTAACTATGGCTACACCTTC.